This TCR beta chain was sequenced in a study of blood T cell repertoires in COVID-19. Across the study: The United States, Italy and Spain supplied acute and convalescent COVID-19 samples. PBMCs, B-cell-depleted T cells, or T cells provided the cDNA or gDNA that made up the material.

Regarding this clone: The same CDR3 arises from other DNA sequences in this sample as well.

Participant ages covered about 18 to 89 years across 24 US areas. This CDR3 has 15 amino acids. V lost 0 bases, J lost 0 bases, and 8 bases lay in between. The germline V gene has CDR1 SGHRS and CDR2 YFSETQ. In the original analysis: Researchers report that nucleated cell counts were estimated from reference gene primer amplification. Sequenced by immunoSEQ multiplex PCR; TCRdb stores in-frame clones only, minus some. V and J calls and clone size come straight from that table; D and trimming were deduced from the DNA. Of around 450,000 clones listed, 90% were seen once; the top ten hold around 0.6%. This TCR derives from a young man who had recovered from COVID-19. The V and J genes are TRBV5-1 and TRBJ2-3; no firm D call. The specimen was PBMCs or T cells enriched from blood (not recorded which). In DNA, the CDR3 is TGCGCCAGCAGCTTGGATGGCGGTAGCACAGATACGCAGTATTTT. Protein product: CASSLDGGSTDTQYF.